This TCR beta chain was observed in a study of control samples from healthy donors and cancer patients. V gave up 2 bases and J gave up 5 bases, with 9 bases separating them. The CDR3 runs 13 residues. In germline, CDR1 is LGHNT, CDR2 FRNRAP. TCRdb's table, derived via immunoSEQ multiplex PCR, lists solely in-frame clones and lacks some. The sample carries around 130,000 clones, about 86% recorded once. The chain employs TRBV12-5 and TRBJ1-2; no definite D call. This clonotype was sampled from a man aged 30 to 45 in good health. The sequenced sample consisted of blood. In nucleotides, the CDR3 is TGTGCTAGTGGTTTGAAAGGCCCGTATGGCTACACCTTC. Amino acids: CASGLKGPYGYTF.